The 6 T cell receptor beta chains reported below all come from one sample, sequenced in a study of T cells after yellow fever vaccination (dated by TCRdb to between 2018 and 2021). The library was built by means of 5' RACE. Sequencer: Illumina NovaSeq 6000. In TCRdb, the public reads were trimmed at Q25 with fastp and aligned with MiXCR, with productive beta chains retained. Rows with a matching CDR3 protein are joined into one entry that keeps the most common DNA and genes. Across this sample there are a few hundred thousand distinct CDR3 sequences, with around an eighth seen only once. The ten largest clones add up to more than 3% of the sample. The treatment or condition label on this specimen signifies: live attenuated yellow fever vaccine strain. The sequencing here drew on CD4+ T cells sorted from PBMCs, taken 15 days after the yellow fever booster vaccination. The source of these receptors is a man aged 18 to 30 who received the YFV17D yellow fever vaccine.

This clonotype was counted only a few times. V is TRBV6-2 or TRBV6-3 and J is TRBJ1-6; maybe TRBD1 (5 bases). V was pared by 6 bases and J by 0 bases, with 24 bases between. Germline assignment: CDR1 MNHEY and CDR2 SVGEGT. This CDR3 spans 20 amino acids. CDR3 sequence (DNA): TGTGCCAGCAGCCCCAACCGACGGGGCCCAGCCGACTCCTATAATTCACCCCTCCACTTT. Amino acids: CASSPNRRGPADSYNSPLHF.

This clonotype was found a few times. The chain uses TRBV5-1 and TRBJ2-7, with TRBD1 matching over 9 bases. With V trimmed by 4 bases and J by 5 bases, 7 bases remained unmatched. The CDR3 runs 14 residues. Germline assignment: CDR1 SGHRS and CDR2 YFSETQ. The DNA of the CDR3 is TGCGCCAGCAGCCCACAGGGGGCACACAACGAGCAGTACTTC. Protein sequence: CASSPQGAHNEQYF.

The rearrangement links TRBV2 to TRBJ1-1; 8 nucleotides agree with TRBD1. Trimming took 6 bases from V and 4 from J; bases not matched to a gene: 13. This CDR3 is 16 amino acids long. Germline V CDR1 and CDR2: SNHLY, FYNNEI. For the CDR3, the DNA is TGTGCCAGCAGGGCACAGGGGGTAATATGGGGCACTGAAGCTTTCTTT. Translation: CASRAQGVIWGTEAFF.

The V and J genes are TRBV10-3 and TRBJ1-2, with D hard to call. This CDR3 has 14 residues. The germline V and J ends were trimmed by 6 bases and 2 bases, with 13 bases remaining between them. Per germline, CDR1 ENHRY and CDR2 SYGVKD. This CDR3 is CAISRTLENYGYTF. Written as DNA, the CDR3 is TGTGCCATCAGCCGGACTCTAGAGAACTATGGCTACACCTTC.

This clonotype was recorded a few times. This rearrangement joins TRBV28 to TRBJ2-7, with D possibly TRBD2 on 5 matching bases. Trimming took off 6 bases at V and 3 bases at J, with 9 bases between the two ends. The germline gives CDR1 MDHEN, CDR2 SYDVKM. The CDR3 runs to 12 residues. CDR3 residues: CASSPGLYEQYV. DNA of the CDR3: TGTGCCAGCAGCCCCGGACTCTACGAGCAGTACGTC.

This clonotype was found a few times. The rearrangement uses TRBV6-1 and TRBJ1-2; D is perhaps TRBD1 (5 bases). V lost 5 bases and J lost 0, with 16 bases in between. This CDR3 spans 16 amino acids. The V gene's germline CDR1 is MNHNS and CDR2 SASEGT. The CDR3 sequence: CASSSPWQGANYGYTF. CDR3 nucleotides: TGTGCCAGCAGTAGTCCTTGGCAGGGCGCTAACTATGGCTACACCTTC.